The rows below give T cell receptor beta chains drawn from one sample of a study of blood T cell repertoires in COVID-19. Data came from immunoSEQ multiplex PCR; TCRdb stores just in-frame clones and leaves some out. The sample includes under 250,000 clones, just under 90% of them seen just once. Sequencing input: PBMCs or T cells enriched from blood (not recorded which). The receptor set was obtained from a woman between 25 and 40 years old with acute COVID-19. Both conserved end residues are part of each CDR3. The D gene is left open where the match is weak. Size tells how often a clone was seen (once, few, many) or the class of an expanded clone, and some rows leave it out.

size,D,V,J,CDR3,DNA
NA,TRBD2,TRBV10-2,TRBJ2-2,CASSGLAGGDGELFF,TGCGCCAGCAGTGGACTAGCGGGGGGGGACGGGGAGCTGTTTTTT
few,NA,TRBV9,TRBJ1-5,CASSPSGYSNQPQHF,TGTGCCAGCAGCCCCTCAGGGTATAGCAATCAGCCCCAGCATTTT
NA,TRBD2,TRBV4-3,TRBJ2-6,CASSQEASGDSGANVLTF,TGCGCCAGCAGCCAAGAGGCTAGCGGGGACTCTGGGGCCAACGTCCTGACTTTC
once,NA,TRBV7-2,TRBJ1-1,CASSLARGGTEAFF,TGTGCCAGCAGCTTAGCGAGGGGAGGCACTGAAGCTTTCTTT
once,TRBD1,TRBV11-2,TRBJ2-3,CASSLDRVGDTQYF,TGTGCCAGCAGCCTTGACAGGGTTGGAGATACGCAGTATTTT
NA,NA,TRBV4-2,TRBJ1-2,CASSPRTGDDYGYTF,TGTGCCAGCAGCCCGCGGACGGGAGACGACTATGGCTACACCTTC
NA,TRBD2,TRBV7-8,TRBJ2-3,CASSAGTSFDTQYF,TGTGCCAGCAGCGCCGGGACTAGCTTCGATACGCAGTATTTT
NA,NA,TRBV6-6,TRBJ1-4,CASSYSTGYNEKLFF,TGTGCCAGCAGTTACTCAACAGGCTATAATGAAAAACTGTTTTTT
once,NA,TRBV7-2,TRBJ1-1,CASSFRDLWTMNTEAFF,TGTGCCAGCAGCTTTAGGGACCTTTGGACTATGAACACTGAAGCTTTCTTT
NA,NA,TRBV25-1,TRBJ2-7,CASSEFRGGRFYEQYF,TGTGCCAGCAGTGAATTCCGAGGAGGGCGATTCTACGAGCAGTACTTC
NA,NA,TRBV4-1,TRBJ2-4,CASSQGPAGVSIQYF,TGCGCCAGCAGCCAAGGTCCCGCAGGGGTTAGCATTCAGTACTTC
NA,NA,TRBV9,TRBJ2-7,CASSVAIASAEQYF,TGTGCCAGCAGCGTAGCTATAGCTTCGGCCGAGCAGTACTTC
once,TRBD1,TRBV29-1,TRBJ1-2,CSADPGTGVVYGYTF,TGCAGCGCCGACCCTGGGACAGGGGTTGTCTATGGCTACACCTTC
once,NA,TRBV5-1,TRBJ1-5,CASSLGHSNQPQHF,TGCGCCAGCAGCTTAGGACATAGCAATCAGCCCCAGCATTTT
NA,TRBD1,TRBV11-2,TRBJ2-5,CASSLSSGTGRETQYF,TGTGCCAGCAGCTTGTCCTCGGGGACAGGGAGAGAGACCCAGTACTTC
NA,NA,TRBV30,TRBJ2-7,CAWSVQGSYEQYF,TGTGCCTGGAGTGTACAGGGCTCCTACGAGCAGTACTTC
NA,TRBD1,TRBV7-9,TRBJ2-2,CASSLKGQGPTGELFF,TGTGCCAGCAGCTTAAAGGGACAGGGACCCACCGGGGAGCTGTTTTTT
NA,TRBD1,TRBV11-2,TRBJ1-3,CASSLGNTGGGNTIYF,TGTGCCAGCAGCTTAGGGAACACAGGGGGCGGAAACACCATATATTTT
NA,TRBD1,TRBV5-4,TRBJ2-5,CASSLYRDSKETQYF,TGTGCCAGCAGCCTCTACCGGGACAGCAAAGAGACCCAGTACTTC
NA,NA,TRBV11-1,TRBJ1-6,CASSFKGNNSPLHF,TGTGCCAGCAGCTTTAAGGGGAACAATTCACCCCTCCACTTT
NA,TRBD2,TRBV11-2,TRBJ2-3,CASSSFGLATDTQYF,TGTGCCAGCAGCTCATTCGGACTAGCCACAGATACGCAGTATTTT
few,NA,TRBV24-1,TRBJ1-5,CATSRRGGQQPQHF,TGTGCCACCAGTAGGAGGGGCGGACAACAGCCCCAGCATTTT
NA,TRBD1,TRBV5-1,TRBJ1-4,CASSYRQGTNEKLFF,TGCGCCAGCAGCTACCGACAGGGGACTAATGAAAAACTGTTTTTT
NA,TRBD1,TRBV9,TRBJ1-1,CASSVAGTGYTEAFF,TGTGCCAGCAGCGTAGCTGGGACAGGGTACACTGAAGCTTTCTTT
NA,TRBD2,TRBV9,TRBJ2-3,CASSVGLAVTDTQYF,TGTGCCAGCAGCGTCGGACTAGCGGTCACAGATACGCAGTATTTT
NA,NA,TRBV9,TRBJ1-1,CASRSETNTEAFF,TGTGCCAGCAGATCAGAAACGAACACTGAAGCTTTCTTT
NA,TRBD1,TRBV6-8,TRBJ2-2,CASSYLRDRGLGELFF,TGTGCCAGCAGTTACCTTCGCGACAGGGGGCTCGGGGAGCTGTTTTTT
NA,NA,TRBV5-8,TRBJ1-5,CASSLRGSNQPQHF,TGTGCCAGCAGCTTGAGGGGAAGCAATCAGCCCCAGCATTTT
NA,NA,TRBV19,TRBJ1-5,CASSFGSSNQPQHF,TGTGCCAGTAGTTTTGGGAGTAGCAATCAGCCCCAGCATTTT
NA,NA,TRBV7-9,TRBJ2-7,CASSSKNGGYDEQYF,TGTGCCAGCAGCTCTAAAAATGGGGGCTATGACGAGCAGTACTTC
NA,NA,TRBV25-1,TRBJ1-5,CASSTTGNNQPQHF,TGTGCCAGCAGTACAACAGGGAACAATCAGCCCCAGCATTTT
NA,NA,TRBV18,TRBJ1-3,CASSPVGDSSGNTIYF,TGTGCCAGCTCACCAGTAGGGGACTCCTCTGGAAACACCATATATTTT
NA,TRBD1,TRBV7-8,TRBJ2-3,CASSFGTADTQYF,TGTGCCAGCAGCTTTGGGACAGCCGATACGCAGTATTTT
NA,NA,TRBV28,TRBJ1-2,CASTETGLYGYTF,TGTGCCAGCACCGAAACAGGGCTCTATGGCTACACCTTC
NA,TRBD1,TRBV10-3,TRBJ1-1,CAIRITGTGGPEAFF,TGTGCCATCAGAATAACCGGGACAGGGGGCCCTGAAGCTTTCTTT
NA,NA,TRBV7-2,TRBJ2-1,CASSLVGGQEQFF,TGTGCCAGCAGCTTAGTTGGGGGCCAGGAGCAGTTCTTC
NA,NA,TRBV10-2,TRBJ2-1,CASRVTGPFNEQFF,TGCGCCAGCAGGGTAACAGGGCCTTTCAATGAGCAGTTCTTC
NA,NA,TRBV27,TRBJ2-7,CASSLRVAPSYEQYF,TGTGCCAGCAGTTTAAGAGTAGCCCCCTCCTACGAGCAGTACTTC
once,TRBD1,TRBV6-4,TRBJ1-2,CASSDSWDRGPYTF,TGTGCCAGCAGTGACTCGTGGGACAGGGGGCCCTACACCTTC
few,NA,TRBV7-3,TRBJ2-7,CASSPKEGAQYEQYF,TGTGCCAGCAGCCCCAAGGAGGGGGCACAGTACGAGCAGTACTTC
once,TRBD1,TRBV7-8,TRBJ2-7,CASSLSDRGLYEQYF,TGTGCCAGCAGCTTATCGGACAGGGGACTCTACGAGCAGTACTTC
NA,NA,TRBV29-1,TRBJ1-4,CSVAGGDVEKLFF,TGCAGCGTTGCCGGGGGGGACGTTGAAAAACTGTTTTTT
NA,TRBD1,TRBV9,TRBJ2-7,CASSPRQGSSYEQYF,TGTGCCAGCAGCCCGCGACAGGGGAGCTCCTACGAGCAGTACTTC
NA,TRBD2,TRBV3-1/TRBV3-2,TRBJ2-7,CASSQVGTSGGEQYF,TGTGCCAGCAGCCAAGTTGGGACTAGCGGGGGCGAGCAGTACTTC
NA,NA,TRBV14,TRBJ1-1,CASSQALNTEAFF,TGTGCCAGCAGCCAAGCACTTAACACTGAAGCTTTCTTT
NA,TRBD1,TRBV3-1/TRBV3-2,TRBJ1-2,CASSPWTGGDDRYTF,TGTGCCAGCAGCCCCTGGACAGGTGGGGATGATCGCTACACCTTC
NA,TRBD2,TRBV6-2/TRBV6-3,TRBJ2-5,CASSTLAQETQYF,TGTGCCAGCAGCACACTAGCGCAAGAGACCCAGTACTTC
once,TRBD1,TRBV30,TRBJ1-2,CACPRQGVRGYTF,TGTGCCTGCCCCCGACAGGGGGTGAGGGGCTACACCTTC
NA,NA,TRBV27,TRBJ1-4,CASSLYGGEGEKLFF,TGTGCCAGCAGTTTATACGGGGGTGAGGGTGAAAAACTGTTTTTT
once,NA,TRBV28,TRBJ1-4,CASSQGGDEEKLFF,TGTGCCAGCAGCCAAGGGGGGGACGAGGAAAAACTGTTTTTT
NA,TRBD2,TRBV4-1,TRBJ2-1,CASSTSGGAGYNEQFF,TGCGCCAGCAGCACCAGCGGGGGCGCGGGGTACAATGAGCAGTTCTTC
NA,NA,TRBV5-1,TRBJ1-6,CASSLGDSQNSPLHF,TGCGCCAGCAGCTTGGGTGACAGCCAAAATTCACCCCTCCACTTT
NA,NA,TRBV5-1,TRBJ1-1,CASSLVQGSIPPHPNTEAFF,TGCGCCAGCAGCTTGGTCCAGGGGAGTATCCCACCGCATCCGAACACTGAAGCTTTCTTT
once,NA,TRBV5-5,TRBJ1-1,CASSLVRGMYTEAFF,TGTGCCAGCAGCTTGGTGCGGGGGATGTACACTGAAGCTTTCTTT
NA,TRBD2,TRBV3-1/TRBV3-2,TRBJ2-3,CASSQGALTGRNTDTQYF,TGTGCCAGCAGCCAAGGGGCCCTTACCGGGAGGAACACAGATACGCAGTATTTT